This T cell receptor (beta chain) came from a study of blood T cell dynamics during melanoma immunotherapy. The overall study: Metastatic melanoma patients received first-line pembrolizumab or nivolumab plus ipilimumab.

Time point: week 3, after first cycle of checkpoint inhibitor. Blood was drawn before treatment and at week 3 after checkpoint blockade. DNA loading was fixed at about 340 ng for all bulk PBMC samples. Assay used: immunoSEQ multiplex PCR; TCRdb lists only in-frame clones, some missing. The sample records several thousand clones, roughly 85% being singletons. V lost 0 bases to trimming and J lost 4 bases, with 10 bases between them. This CDR3 region has 14 residues. The V gene's germline CDR1 is LGHNA and CDR2 YNFKEQ. The gene calls are TRBV4-2 and TRBJ2-7; no clear D. This sample comprised blood, obtained from a patient treated with checkpoint blockade. The receptor's source is a human donor with melanoma. CDR3 DNA sequence: TGTGCCAGCAGCCAAGATCTGCTTAATTACGAGCAGTACTTC. It yields the protein CASSQDLLNYEQYF.